Following are 26 T cell receptor beta chains from one sample sequenced in a study of blood T cell repertoires in COVID-19. Clones were read by immunoSEQ multiplex PCR, and TCRdb kept only the in-frame ones, dropping some. Counted here are about 99,000 clones, less than 90% occurring once; the ten biggest clones make up more than 5%. Material for sequencing was peripheral blood. All receptors come from a human donor in a cohort sampled during active COVID-19.

The rearrangement uses TRBV19 and TRBJ2-5; D may be TRBD1 (5 bases). Trimming shortened V by 5 bases and J by 0 bases, and 13 bases separated the two germline ends. CDR3 size: 15 residues. Germline-derived CDR1 and CDR2 are LNHDA and SQIVND (reference sequence). The CDR3 DNA is TGTGCCAGTAGTGTTGCCGGCAGGGACCAAGAGACCCAGTACTTC. Residues: CASSVAGRDQETQYF.

This rearrangement joins TRBV2 to TRBJ1-6; 7 bases match TRBD1. There are 14 residues in the CDR3. V lost 1 base, J lost 11 bases, and 5 bases stayed unmatched. CDR1 and CDR2 (germline): SNHLY, FYNNEI. CDR3: CASSEVEGGPPLHF. In DNA, the CDR3 is TGTGCCAGCAGTGAAGTTGAAGGGGGCCCACCCCTCCACTTT.

The chain combines TRBV19 with TRBJ1-5, with 7 bases lining up with TRBD1. Unmatched junction bases numbered 3, after V lost 3 bases and J lost 4 bases. Germline-derived CDR1 and CDR2 are LNHDA and SQIVND (reference sequence). This CDR3 spans 14 amino acids. CDR3 sequence (DNA): TGTGCCAGTAGTATGGGACAGCTGAATCAGCCCCAGCATTTT. Translating gives CASSMGQLNQPQHF.

The chain employs TRBV28 and TRBJ2-5, with D maybe TRBD2 (5 bases). The germline gives CDR1 MDHEN, CDR2 SYDVKM. CDR3 length: 15 residues. Trimming took 5 bases from V and 2 from J, leaving 15 bases between them. The CDR3 nucleotides read TGTGCCAGCAGTACCCCTTCGGGGTCTCAAGAGACCCAGTACTTC. Its protein is CASSTPSGSQETQYF.

V and J are TRBV2 and TRBJ2-2; TRBD1 aligns across 7 bases. Per the germline V gene, CDR1 is SNHLY and CDR2 is FYNNEI. J was trimmed by 6 bases and V by 10 bases; bases with no gene match: 14. The CDR3 has 15 amino acids. This CDR3 is CANSIDRVGAGELFF. The CDR3 coding sequence is TGTGCCAACTCGATCGACAGGGTAGGAGCCGGGGAGCTGTTTTTT.

The chain links TRBV18 to TRBJ2-7, with TRBD2 as a possible D gene (6 bases). Germline V gene sequence: CDR1 KGHSH, CDR2 LQKENI. The ends were cut back, 4 bases at V and 8 bases at J, with 30 bases in the middle. The CDR3 runs to 18 residues. The CDR3 protein is CASSLQAGEAGLPTKQYF. The CDR3 coding sequence is TGTGCCAGCTCACTCCAAGCCGGGGAAGCGGGTTTACCTACGAAGCAGTACTTC.

This chain connects TRBV29-1 to TRBJ1-4; TRBD1 aligns across 8 bases. V was clipped by 0 bases and J by 3 bases; unmatched bases: 3. CDR3 length: 15 residues. Germline assignment: CDR1 SQVTM and CDR2 ANQGSEA. CDR3 in DNA: TGCAGCGTTGAAGAGAGGACAGGGTCTAATGAAAAACTGTTTTTT. Its protein is CSVEERTGSNEKLFF.

J is TRBJ2-3 and V is TRBV14; 10 bases are a match to TRBD2. The germline gives CDR1 SGHDN, CDR2 FVKESK. CDR3 length: 16 amino acids. V lost 3 bases to trimming and J lost 0 bases; unmatched junction nucleotides: 3. The CDR3 bases are TGTGCCAGCAGCCATCTAGCGGGGGCTAGCACAGATACGCAGTATTTT. Translated: CASSHLAGASTDTQYF. Full variable domain (rest looked up from reference TRBV14 and TRBJ2-3): EAGVTQFPSHSVIEKGQTVTLRCDPISGHDNLYWYRRVMGKEIKFLLHFVKESKQDESGMPNNRFLAERTGGTYSTLKVQPAELEDSGVYFCASSHLAGASTDTQYFGPGTRLTVL.

CDR3 nucleotides: TGTGCCATCAGCTCTGAAGCGGGGAGGATTGAGCAGTTCTTC. Its translation is CAISSEAGRIEQFF. The chain links TRBV10-3 to TRBJ2-1; 7 bases are a match to TRBD2. V was clipped by 6 bases and J by 9 bases; unmatched bases: 11. This CDR3 comprises 14 residues. The germline V gene has CDR1 ENHRY and CDR2 SYGVKD.

This chain links TRBV11-2 with TRBJ2-2; the D is unclear. The CDR3 has 15 amino acids. The V end lost 5 bases, the J end lost 4 bases, and 14 bases lay between the germline ends. Germline CDR1 and CDR2: SGHAT and FQNNGV. In DNA, the CDR3 is TGTGCCAGCAGCGCGTCGGTGGCGGTCACCGGGGAGCTGTTTTTT. This translates into CASSASVAVTGELFF.

The chain links TRBV28 to TRBJ2-1; maybe TRBD2 (5 bases). V shed 9 bases and J shed 0 bases, with 12 bases lying between them. This CDR3 is 14 amino acids long. Germline V gene data show CDR1 as MDHEN and CDR2 as SYDVKM. The CDR3, as DNA: TGTGCCAGTATCAGCGGAAGCTCCTACAATGAGCAGTTCTTC. Amino acids: CASISGSSYNEQFF.

This clone appeared a single time. This chain links TRBV6-1 with TRBJ1-6; D not certain. CDR1 and CDR2 from the germline V gene are MNHNS and SASEGT. The germline V and J ends were trimmed by 4 bases and 6 bases, with 16 bases remaining between them. This CDR3 has 16 amino acids. CDR3 coding DNA: TGTGCCAGCAGTGCGTTGGGAGGGAATTTTAATTCACCCCTCCACTTT. Protein product: CASSALGGNFNSPLHF.

The V and J genes are TRBV7-2 and TRBJ2-5; 14 bases align to TRBD2. The trim removed 0 bases at V and 0 bases at J, leaving 3 bases unmatched. Germline CDR1 is SGHTA and CDR2 is FQGNSA. The CDR3 sequence is 18 residues long. DNA of the CDR3: TGTGCCAGCAGCTTAGCGGGGACTAGCGGGGGCTACCAAGAGACCCAGTACTTC. This encodes CASSLAGTSGGYQETQYF.

V gene TRBV6-1 combines with J gene TRBJ2-7; D unresolved. Trimming removed 3 bases at V and 4 bases at J, with 13 bases between. The CDR3 totals 14 residues. Germline-derived CDR1 and CDR2 are MNHNS and SASEGT. The CDR3, as DNA: TGTGCCAGCAGTGAGGCCCTTCCCCTGTACGAGCAGTACTTC. It encodes CASSEALPLYEQYF.

CDR3 amino acids: CASSLGTRGVYEQYF. The CDR3, as DNA: TGTGCCAGCTCACTTGGGACTAGGGGAGTCTACGAGCAGTACTTC. The chain employs TRBV18 and TRBJ2-7, with 8 bases lining up with TRBD2. CDR1 is KGHSH, CDR2 LQKENI, per germline. V trimming: 4 bases; J trimming: 3 bases; junction bases outside the gene matches: 8. CDR3 length: 15 residues. Drawing the rest from reference TRBV18 and TRBJ2-7, the complete variable domain is NAGVMQNPRHLVRRRGQEARLRCSPMKGHSHVYWYRQLPEEGLKFMVYLQKENIIDESGMPKERFSAEFPKEGPSILRIQQVVRGDSAAYFCASSLGTRGVYEQYFGPGTRLTVT.

The CDR3 sequence is CASRPRQGEVYGYTF. CDR3 DNA: TGTGCCAGCAGACCACGACAGGGGGAAGTGTATGGCTACACCTTC. This sequence joins TRBV2 and TRBJ1-2; 9 bases line up with TRBD1. In germline, CDR1 is SNHLY, CDR2 FYNNEI. V lost 6 bases and J lost 5; bases outside the gene matches: 10. The CDR3 length is 15 residues.

The J gene is TRBJ2-3, the V gene TRBV6-5; 8 bases align to TRBD1. The CDR3 runs 14 residues. V gave up 8 bases and J gave up 0 bases; unmatched junction bases: 4. Per germline, CDR1 MNHEY and CDR2 SVGAGI. As DNA, the CDR3 is TGTGCCAGCCAGGGGGCAGCTAGCACAGATACGCAGTATTTT. This gives the protein CASQGAASTDTQYF.

The V call is TRBV9, the J call TRBJ2-5; 9 nucleotides align to TRBD2. The ends lost 0 bases at V and 5 bases at J; junction bases unmatched: 8. The germline gives CDR1 SGDLS, CDR2 YYNGEE. The CDR3 contains 16 residues. This chain's CDR3 is CASSVAGGGAGETQYF. The CDR3 DNA follows: TGTGCCAGCAGCGTAGCCGGCGGGGGGGCCGGGGAGACCCAGTACTTC.

The V and J genes are TRBV27 and TRBJ2-3; a weak D match, TRBD1 (5 bases). CDR3 length equals 14 residues. V lost 3 bases to trimming and J lost 6 bases, with 13 bases between them. Per the germline V gene, CDR1 is MNHEY and CDR2 is SMNVEV (reference sequence). In DNA, the CDR3 is TGTGCCAGCAGTTTGTGGGGCCCAGACGATACGCAGTATTTT. Protein: CASSLWGPDDTQYF.

The V call is TRBV7-9, the J call TRBJ2-6; D perhaps matches TRBD1 (5 bases). The CDR3 is made up of 13 amino acids. Germline V lookup: CDR1 SEHNR, CDR2 FQNEAQ (reference sequence). Deletions cut 4 bases from V and 8 bases from J, with 9 bases between. The CDR3 DNA follows: TGTGCCAGCAGCTCGATGGACACCAACGTCCTGACTTTC. Translated: CASSSMDTNVLTF.

The J gene is TRBJ1-5, the V gene TRBV7-2, with 10 bases aligning to TRBD1. After removal of 3 bases from V and 3 bases from J, the junction contained 5 bases not matched to a gene. The germline V gene has CDR1 SGHTA and CDR2 FQGNSA. The CDR3 extends over 16 amino acids. The CDR3 loop reads CASSLGTGAINQPQHF. In DNA, the CDR3 is TGTGCCAGCAGCTTGGGGACAGGGGCCATCAATCAGCCCCAGCATTTT.

This chain connects TRBV5-6 to TRBJ1-1; no reliable D call. The V end lost 0 bases, the J end lost 1 base, and 4 bases lay between the germline ends. This CDR3 contains 13 residues. Germline V gene sequence: CDR1 SGHDT, CDR2 YYEEEE. CDR3 nucleotide sequence: TGTGCCAGCAGCTTGGCAGGGAACACTGAAGCTTTCTTT. This sequence encodes CASSLAGNTEAFF.

J is TRBJ1-1 and V is TRBV28, with 9 bases matching TRBD1. The ends lost 4 bases at V and 4 bases at J; junction bases unmatched: 10. The CDR3 runs 16 residues. Per germline, CDR1 MDHEN and CDR2 SYDVKM. CDR3 sequence reads: CASSSPRTGAGTEAFF. The CDR3 DNA is TGTGCCAGCAGTTCCCCGCGGACAGGGGCAGGCACTGAAGCTTTCTTT.

The CDR3 bases are TGTGCCAGCAGCTTGTACAGGGCCGCCCGGACTGAAGCTTTCTTT. Residues: CASSLYRAARTEAFF. The chain couples TRBV5-6 to TRBJ1-1; TRBD1 is a possible D gene (6 bases). The V gene lost 1 base and the J gene lost 5 bases, with 15 bases spanning the gap. The CDR3 spans 15 residues. The V gene's germline CDR1 is SGHDT and CDR2 YYEEEE.

V usage is TRBV5-1 and J usage is TRBJ2-4, with TRBD2 as a possible D gene (5 bases). The CDR3 spans 15 residues. CDR1 and CDR2 (germline): SGHRS, YFSETQ. V was cut by 4 bases and J by 8 bases, with 19 bases left in between. CDR3 sequence: CASSRSGHYTDIQYF. The CDR3 coding sequence is TGCGCCAGCAGCCGGAGCGGTCACTATACTGACATTCAGTACTTC. The full variable domain, completed using reference TRBV5-1 and TRBJ2-4, is KAGVTQTPRYLIKTRGQQVTLSCSPISGHRSVSWYQQTPGQGLQFLFEYFSETQRNKGNFPGRFSGRQFSNSRSEMNVSTLELGDSALYLCASSRSGHYTDIQYFGAGTRLSVL.

Regarding this clone: The junction shows a germline mismatch at one end, possibly a read error. This chain connects TRBV10-3 to TRBJ2-1; no firm D call. The length of the CDR3 is 8 residues. Germline V gene sequence: CDR1 ENHRY, CDR2 SYGVKD. The CDR3 coding sequence is TGTGCCATCAGCTATCATATCTTC. This sequence encodes CAISYHIF.